These T cell receptor beta chains were read from a single sample in a study of OX40 agonist ivuxolimab in advanced cancers. Libraries were prepared by immunoSEQ multiplex PCR; TCRdb keeps only in-frame clonotypes and omits some of them. The table records tens of thousands of clones, approximately 86% of them present only once. Specimen: CD4+ or CD8+ T cells sorted from blood, collected in a trial of the OX40 agonist ivuxolimab. These receptors came from an adult with an advanced solid tumor such as melanoma, head and neck, liver or kidney cancer. Both conserved end residues are part of each CDR3. The D gene is left open where the match is weak. Some rows have no size entry. The others give once, few or many, or a class for an expanded clone.

abundance: .; v_gene: TRBV5-1; j_gene: TRBJ2-7; d_gene: .; CDR3nt: TGCGCCAGCAGCATGACAGAAACTAGCTCCTACGAGCAGTACTTC; CDR3aa: CASSMTETSSYEQYF
abundance: .; v_gene: TRBV9; j_gene: TRBJ2-5; d_gene: TRBD1; CDR3nt: TGTGCCAGCAGCGTAGCCGGGACAGTTCAAGAGACCCAGTACTTC; CDR3aa: CASSVAGTVQETQYF
abundance: .; v_gene: TRBV25-1; j_gene: TRBJ1-6; d_gene: .; CDR3nt: TGTGCCAGCAGTGACACAGGGAGGGCGGGCAATTCACCCCTCCACTTT; CDR3aa: CASSDTGRAGNSPLHF
abundance: once; v_gene: TRBV4-3; j_gene: TRBJ1-4; d_gene: .; CDR3nt: TGCGCCAGCAGCCAAGATCCAAGGGGCACGGGTAATGAAAAACTGTTTTTT; CDR3aa: CASSQDPRGTGNEKLFF
abundance: .; v_gene: TRBV29-1; j_gene: TRBJ2-5; d_gene: .; CDR3nt: TGCAGCGTTGAACGGGGCGGGGAGACCCAGTACTTC; CDR3aa: CSVERGGETQYF
abundance: few; v_gene: TRBV5-4; j_gene: TRBJ2-1; d_gene: .; CDR3nt: TGTGCCAGCAGCTTTGGCGGGACCTCCTACAATGAGCAGTTCTTC; CDR3aa: CASSFGGTSYNEQFF
abundance: .; v_gene: TRBV9; j_gene: TRBJ2-6; d_gene: .; CDR3nt: TGTGCCAGCAGCGCGAGGAGGGTTAGACTCGGGGGCTCTGGGGCCAACGTCCTGACTTTC; CDR3aa: CASSARRVRLGGSGANVLTF
abundance: .; v_gene: TRBV27; j_gene: TRBJ1-1; d_gene: .; CDR3nt: TGTGCCAGCAGTCCCAGGATGAACACTGAAGCTTTCTTT; CDR3aa: CASSPRMNTEAFF
abundance: .; v_gene: TRBV7-3; j_gene: TRBJ2-1; d_gene: TRBD2; CDR3nt: TGTGCCAGCAGCCCAGCCCGGGGGGTGTACAATGAGCAGTTCTTC; CDR3aa: CASSPARGVYNEQFF
abundance: .; v_gene: TRBV14; j_gene: TRBJ2-7; d_gene: TRBD1; CDR3nt: TGTGCCAGCAGCCAAGATGTAAGGACAGGAACTTTCTACGAGCAGTACTTC; CDR3aa: CASSQDVRTGTFYEQYF
abundance: .; v_gene: TRBV9; j_gene: TRBJ2-7; d_gene: .; CDR3nt: TGTGCCAGCGGGGAGGAGGGCGACCCGTACGAGCAGTACTTC; CDR3aa: CASGEEGDPYEQYF
abundance: .; v_gene: TRBV20-1; j_gene: TRBJ1-1; d_gene: .; CDR3nt: TGCAGTGCGAGAGGGAGGACTGAAGCTTTCTTT; CDR3aa: CSARGRTEAFF
abundance: .; v_gene: TRBV30; j_gene: TRBJ1-2; d_gene: .; CDR3nt: TGTGCCTGGGGGGGATATGGCTACACCTTC; CDR3aa: CAWGGYGYTF
abundance: .; v_gene: TRBV4-2; j_gene: TRBJ2-7; d_gene: TRBD1; CDR3nt: TGTGCCAGCAGCCAACCGGGACAGGGGAATACCTACGAGCAGTACTTC; CDR3aa: CASSQPGQGNTYEQYF
abundance: .; v_gene: TRBV19; j_gene: TRBJ2-3; d_gene: .; CDR3nt: TGTGCCAGTAGTAGGGGGAGACTAGACGATACGCAGTATTTT; CDR3aa: CASSRGRLDDTQYF
abundance: .; v_gene: TRBV7-9; j_gene: TRBJ1-1; d_gene: TRBD1; CDR3nt: TGTGCCAGCAGCCAACAGGGGGACACTGAAGCTTTCTTT; CDR3aa: CASSQQGDTEAFF
abundance: .; v_gene: TRBV6-1; j_gene: TRBJ1-6; d_gene: .; CDR3nt: TGTGCCAGCAGTGCGGGACAATGGTCACCCCTCCACTTT; CDR3aa: CASSAGQWSPLHF
abundance: few; v_gene: TRBV5-6; j_gene: TRBJ1-1; d_gene: .; CDR3nt: TGTGCCAGCAGCCTTAATAGCCCTGAAGCTTTCTTT; CDR3aa: CASSLNSPEAFF
abundance: few; v_gene: TRBV5-1; j_gene: TRBJ2-3; d_gene: .; CDR3nt: TGCGCCAGCAGCCCCGGGGGCCCGGAAGATACGCAGTATTTT; CDR3aa: CASSPGGPEDTQYF
abundance: .; v_gene: TRBV19; j_gene: TRBJ1-1; d_gene: TRBD1; CDR3nt: TGTGCCAGTAGTTCGGACAGGGCGGCAATGAACACTGAAGCTTTCTTT; CDR3aa: CASSSDRAAMNTEAFF
abundance: .; v_gene: TRBV9; j_gene: TRBJ2-7; d_gene: TRBD2; CDR3nt: TGTGCCAGCAGCCGCGGGGGAGAAAACTACGAGCAGTACTTC; CDR3aa: CASSRGGENYEQYF
abundance: .; v_gene: TRBV19; j_gene: TRBJ1-4; d_gene: .; CDR3nt: TGTGCCAGTAAATCCCAGGGTGGGAATGAAAAACTGTTTTTT; CDR3aa: CASKSQGGNEKLFF
abundance: .; v_gene: TRBV6-5; j_gene: TRBJ2-7; d_gene: .; CDR3nt: TGTGCCAGCAGCAGTACCTACGAGCAGTACTTC; CDR3aa: CASSSTYEQYF
abundance: .; v_gene: TRBV5-5; j_gene: TRBJ1-2; d_gene: TRBD1; CDR3nt: TGTGCCAGCAGCTCTACGACAGGGGGACATGGCTACACCTTC; CDR3aa: CASSSTTGGHGYTF
abundance: .; v_gene: TRBV9; j_gene: TRBJ1-1; d_gene: .; CDR3nt: TGTGCCAGCAGCGTATCCACGAACACTGAAGCTTTCTTT; CDR3aa: CASSVSTNTEAFF
abundance: .; v_gene: TRBV14; j_gene: TRBJ2-1; d_gene: .; CDR3nt: TGTGCCAGCAGCCATAAAGCGCGCTCCTACAATGAGCAGTTCTTC; CDR3aa: CASSHKARSYNEQFF
abundance: .; v_gene: TRBV7-2; j_gene: TRBJ1-2; d_gene: .; CDR3nt: TGTGCCAGCAGCTTAGCGGATCGACCCCAGGATGGCTACACCTTC; CDR3aa: CASSLADRPQDGYTF
abundance: .; v_gene: TRBV27; j_gene: TRBJ2-7; d_gene: .; CDR3nt: TGTGCCAGCAGTTTGGGACCTTCTAGCCAGGTCGAGCAGTACTTC; CDR3aa: CASSLGPSSQVEQYF
abundance: .; v_gene: TRBV20-1; j_gene: TRBJ2-1; d_gene: .; CDR3nt: TGCAGTGCTATCGAGCAGTTCTTC; CDR3aa: CSAIEQFF
abundance: .; v_gene: TRBV10-3; j_gene: TRBJ1-5; d_gene: .; CDR3nt: TGTGCCATCAGTCGGGACGGCAATCAGCCCCAGCATTTT; CDR3aa: CAISRDGNQPQHF
abundance: .; v_gene: TRBV11-2; j_gene: TRBJ2-7; d_gene: .; CDR3nt: TGTGCCAGCAGCTTACGAGGGGGTCCCTACGAGCAGTACTTC; CDR3aa: CASSLRGGPYEQYF
abundance: .; v_gene: TRBV9; j_gene: TRBJ1-6; d_gene: .; CDR3nt: TGTGCCAGCAGCGTAGGGTCTTCACCCCTCCACTTT; CDR3aa: CASSVGSSPLHF
abundance: .; v_gene: TRBV5-6; j_gene: TRBJ2-1; d_gene: .; CDR3nt: TGTGCCAGCAGCTTACGGGGGCCCCGTCGGCTGAAGCAGTTCTTC; CDR3aa: CASSLRGPRRLKQFF
abundance: once; v_gene: TRBV4-2; j_gene: TRBJ2-5; d_gene: .; CDR3nt: TGTGCCAGCAGCCAAGGAGTATCCCAAGAGACCCAGTACTTC; CDR3aa: CASSQGVSQETQYF
abundance: once; v_gene: TRBV5-1; j_gene: TRBJ2-7; d_gene: TRBD2; CDR3nt: TGCGCCAGCAATCCGGGACTAGCGGGAGGTGAGCAGTACTTC; CDR3aa: CASNPGLAGGEQYF
abundance: .; v_gene: TRBV29-1; j_gene: TRBJ1-5; d_gene: .; CDR3nt: TGCAGCGTTGGGGAGGGGGGCTGGCAGCCCCAGCATTTT; CDR3aa: CSVGEGGWQPQHF
abundance: .; v_gene: TRBV6-5; j_gene: TRBJ2-3; d_gene: TRBD2; CDR3nt: TGTGCCAGCAGTCCGCCTAGCGGAGATACGCAGTATTTT; CDR3aa: CASSPPSGDTQYF
abundance: few; v_gene: TRBV30; j_gene: TRBJ1-5; d_gene: .; CDR3nt: TGTGCCTGGAGACCGGACAGCAATCAGCCCCAGCATTTT; CDR3aa: CAWRPDSNQPQHF
abundance: few; v_gene: TRBV6-1; j_gene: TRBJ1-6; d_gene: TRBD1; CDR3nt: TGTGCCAGCAGTGAAAGGGGGCACGGTAATTCACCCCTCCACTTT; CDR3aa: CASSERGHGNSPLHF
abundance: .; v_gene: TRBV7-2; j_gene: TRBJ1-3; d_gene: .; CDR3nt: TGTGCCAGCAGCTTAGGAGGGAGCTCTGGAAACACCATATATTTT; CDR3aa: CASSLGGSSGNTIYF
abundance: .; v_gene: TRBV19; j_gene: TRBJ2-1; d_gene: .; CDR3nt: TGTGCCAGTAGTATACAGGGTCTGAATGAGCAGTTCTTC; CDR3aa: CASSIQGLNEQFF
abundance: .; v_gene: TRBV5-1; j_gene: TRBJ2-3; d_gene: TRBD1; CDR3nt: TGCGCCAGCAGCCGTGACAGGGCCGAAGGCACGCAGTATTTT; CDR3aa: CASSRDRAEGTQYF
abundance: once; v_gene: TRBV7-8; j_gene: TRBJ1-1; d_gene: .; CDR3nt: TGTGCCAGCGGCCGGCGGGGTAAGACGTTACTGAACACTGAAGCTTTCTTT; CDR3aa: CASGRRGKTLLNTEAFF
abundance: .; v_gene: TRBV30; j_gene: TRBJ2-3; d_gene: TRBD2; CDR3nt: TGTGCCTGGAGGGAGCGCCTACTAGCGGGAGCGACAGATACGCAGTATTTT; CDR3aa: CAWRERLLAGATDTQYF
abundance: few; v_gene: TRBV2; j_gene: TRBJ1-1; d_gene: TRBD1; CDR3nt: TGTGCCAGCACTAGACAGGGGACTGAAGCTTTCTTT; CDR3aa: CASTRQGTEAFF
abundance: .; v_gene: TRBV7-2; j_gene: TRBJ2-1; d_gene: .; CDR3nt: TGTGCCAGCAGCTCCTCTCTGGTCTGGGAGCAGTTCTTC; CDR3aa: CASSSSLVWEQFF
abundance: .; v_gene: TRBV4-2; j_gene: TRBJ2-1; d_gene: TRBD2; CDR3nt: TGTGCCAGCAGCCAAGTAATTAGCGGGCTCGACAATGAGCAGTTCTTC; CDR3aa: CASSQVISGLDNEQFF
abundance: once; v_gene: TRBV19; j_gene: TRBJ1-5; d_gene: .; CDR3nt: TGTGCCAGTAGTCAGCCGGGACGCCAGCCCCAGCATTTT; CDR3aa: CASSQPGRQPQHF
abundance: once; v_gene: TRBV30; j_gene: TRBJ2-5; d_gene: .; CDR3nt: TGTGCCTGGAGTCGGGCAGGGCGGGAGACCCAGTACTTC; CDR3aa: CAWSRAGRETQYF
abundance: .; v_gene: TRBV19; j_gene: TRBJ1-5; d_gene: .; CDR3nt: TGTGCCAGTAGTCGGGGTCAGAACCTTTGGGATCAGCCCCAGCATTTT; CDR3aa: CASSRGQNLWDQPQHF
abundance: .; v_gene: TRBV7-9; j_gene: TRBJ1-5; d_gene: TRBD1; CDR3nt: TGTGCCAGCAGCTTAGACGACAGGGGTAATCAGCCCCAGCATTTT; CDR3aa: CASSLDDRGNQPQHF
abundance: .; v_gene: TRBV7-9; j_gene: TRBJ1-1; d_gene: TRBD1; CDR3nt: TGTGCCAGCAGCCCCTGGGACAGGGGGACTGAAGCTTTCTTT; CDR3aa: CASSPWDRGTEAFF
abundance: .; v_gene: TRBV9; j_gene: TRBJ2-6; d_gene: .; CDR3nt: TGTGCCAGCAGCCCAGGACTGTTCTCTGGGGCCAACGTCCTGACTTTC; CDR3aa: CASSPGLFSGANVLTF
abundance: .; v_gene: TRBV7-9; j_gene: TRBJ2-1; d_gene: .; CDR3nt: TGTGCCAGCAGCTTAGGCCTGGGGGCAAGCTCCTACAATGAGCAGTTCTTC; CDR3aa: CASSLGLGASSYNEQFF
abundance: .; v_gene: TRBV27; j_gene: TRBJ2-1; d_gene: .; CDR3nt: TGTGCCAGCAGTTTACCGGACGGATCCTACAATGAGCAGTTCTTC; CDR3aa: CASSLPDGSYNEQFF
abundance: few; v_gene: TRBV27; j_gene: TRBJ2-5; d_gene: TRBD2; CDR3nt: TGTGCCAGCAGGGGGCGGGGGGTAGGAGAGACCCAGTACTTC; CDR3aa: CASRGRGVGETQYF
abundance: .; v_gene: TRBV11-3; j_gene: TRBJ1-1; d_gene: .; CDR3nt: TGTGCCAGCAGCTTGGGGACACTCACTGAAGCTTTCTTT; CDR3aa: CASSLGTLTEAFF
abundance: .; v_gene: TRBV27; j_gene: TRBJ1-3; d_gene: .; CDR3nt: TGTGCCAGCAGTTTATATTCGGGCTCCGGAAACACCATATATTTT; CDR3aa: CASSLYSGSGNTIYF
abundance: .; v_gene: TRBV2; j_gene: TRBJ1-2; d_gene: TRBD1; CDR3nt: TGTGCCAGCAACAGGGGGGGACAGGGCACCTATGGCTACACCTTC; CDR3aa: CASNRGGQGTYGYTF